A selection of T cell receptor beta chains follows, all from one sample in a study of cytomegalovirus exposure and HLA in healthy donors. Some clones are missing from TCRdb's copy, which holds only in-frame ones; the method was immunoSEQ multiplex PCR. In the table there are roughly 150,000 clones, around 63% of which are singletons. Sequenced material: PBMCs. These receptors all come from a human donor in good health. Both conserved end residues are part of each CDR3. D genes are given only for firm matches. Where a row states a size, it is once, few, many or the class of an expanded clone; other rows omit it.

CDR3 protein: CASSQDYPWREVTDTQYF
CDR3 DNA: TGCGCCAGCAGCCAAGATTACCCGTGGCGGGAAGTCACAGATACGCAGTATTTT
D gene: NA
J gene: TRBJ2-3
V gene: TRBV4-3
clone size: NA

CDR3 protein: CASSRGQGGENEQFF
CDR3 DNA: TGTGCCAGCAGCCGGGGACAGGGTGGCGAAAATGAGCAGTTCTTC
D gene: TRBD1
J gene: TRBJ2-1
V gene: TRBV27
clone size: few

CDR3 protein: CASSLSLSSGRVREQFF
CDR3 DNA: TGTGCCAGCAGTTTATCCTTATCTAGCGGGAGAGTCAGAGAGCAGTTCTTC
D gene: TRBD2
J gene: TRBJ2-1
V gene: TRBV27
clone size: few

CDR3 protein: CATRTTGVNEKLFF
CDR3 DNA: TGTGCCACGAGGACGACAGGGGTGAATGAAAAACTGTTTTTT
D gene: TRBD1
J gene: TRBJ1-4
V gene: TRBV15
clone size: NA

CDR3 protein: CASSLSTGNQPQHF
CDR3 DNA: TGTGCCAGTAGTCTATCGACAGGGAATCAGCCCCAGCATTTT
D gene: TRBD1
J gene: TRBJ1-5
V gene: TRBV19
clone size: few

CDR3 protein: CASSPRDRGPYEQYF
CDR3 DNA: TGTGCCAGCAGTCCCCGGGACAGGGGTCCCTACGAGCAGTACTTC
D gene: TRBD1
J gene: TRBJ2-7
V gene: TRBV27
clone size: NA

CDR3 protein: CASSRQGSKNIQYF
CDR3 DNA: TGTGCCAGCAGTCGCCAGGGAAGCAAAAACATTCAGTACTTC
D gene: NA
J gene: TRBJ2-4
V gene: TRBV28
clone size: NA

CDR3 protein: CASSGTRADTQYF
CDR3 DNA: TGCGCCAGCAGTGGGACCAGGGCGGATACGCAGTATTTT
D gene: NA
J gene: TRBJ2-3
V gene: TRBV10-1
clone size: few

CDR3 protein: CATSLGWLEQYF
CDR3 DNA: TGTGCCACCAGCCTCGGGTGGCTCGAGCAGTACTTC
D gene: NA
J gene: TRBJ2-7
V gene: TRBV15
clone size: NA

CDR3 protein: CASSQEPKTSGSADTQYF
CDR3 DNA: TGCGCCAGCAGCCAAGAGCCTAAGACTAGCGGGAGTGCAGATACGCAGTATTTT
D gene: TRBD2
J gene: TRBJ2-3
V gene: TRBV4-3
clone size: NA

CDR3 protein: CASSEVGGSGNTIYF
CDR3 DNA: TGTGCCAGCAGTGAAGTCGGGGGTTCTGGAAACACCATATATTTT
D gene: NA
J gene: TRBJ1-3
V gene: TRBV25-1
clone size: NA

CDR3 protein: CASSNRGLGIETQYF
CDR3 DNA: TGTGCCAGCAGCAACAGGGGGCTCGGGATTGAGACCCAGTACTTC
D gene: TRBD1
J gene: TRBJ2-5
V gene: TRBV27
clone size: few

CDR3 protein: CAIGGYYGYTF
CDR3 DNA: TGTGCCATCGGGGGATACTATGGCTACACCTTC
D gene: NA
J gene: TRBJ1-2
V gene: TRBV27
clone size: NA

CDR3 protein: CASSGGTESDEQYF
CDR3 DNA: TGTGCCAGCAGCGGGGGGACGGAATCAGACGAGCAGTACTTC
D gene: NA
J gene: TRBJ2-7
V gene: TRBV13
clone size: few

CDR3 protein: CASSTAGQSNEKLFF
CDR3 DNA: TGCGCCAGCAGCACGGCAGGACAGTCTAATGAAAAACTGTTTTTT
D gene: NA
J gene: TRBJ1-4
V gene: TRBV5-1
clone size: few

CDR3 protein: CASSFGTGAKNIQYF
CDR3 DNA: TGTGCCAGCAGCTTCGGGACAGGGGCCAAAAACATTCAGTACTTC
D gene: TRBD1
J gene: TRBJ2-4
V gene: TRBV5-6
clone size: once

CDR3 protein: CASSLDPQRPGDIQYF
CDR3 DNA: TGTGCCAGCAGTTTAGACCCCCAGAGACCCGGGGACATTCAGTACTTC
D gene: NA
J gene: TRBJ2-4
V gene: TRBV28
clone size: NA

CDR3 protein: CASSEESGGEQYF
CDR3 DNA: TGTGCCAGCAGTGAAGAGTCAGGAGGCGAGCAGTACTTC
D gene: NA
J gene: TRBJ2-7
V gene: TRBV6-1
clone size: NA

CDR3 protein: CASSTQGSAYGYTF
CDR3 DNA: TGTGCCAGCAGTACACAGGGGTCCGCATATGGCTACACCTTC
D gene: TRBD1
J gene: TRBJ1-2
V gene: TRBV28
clone size: NA

CDR3 protein: CASSVNRGRTYNEQFF
CDR3 DNA: TGTGCCAGTAGTGTCAACAGGGGACGGACCTACAATGAGCAGTTCTTC
D gene: TRBD1
J gene: TRBJ2-1
V gene: TRBV19
clone size: once

CDR3 protein: CASSQAGVQYNEQFF
CDR3 DNA: TGTGCCAGCAGTCAAGCGGGAGTCCAATACAATGAGCAGTTCTTC
D gene: TRBD2
J gene: TRBJ2-1
V gene: TRBV9
clone size: NA

CDR3 protein: CSVERGTNTGELFF
CDR3 DNA: TGCAGCGTTGAAAGGGGCACGAACACCGGGGAGCTGTTTTTT
D gene: NA
J gene: TRBJ2-2
V gene: TRBV29-1
clone size: NA

CDR3 protein: CASSLYQREFDEQFF
CDR3 DNA: TGCGCCAGCAGCTTGTATCAGCGGGAGTTCGATGAGCAGTTCTTC
D gene: TRBD2
J gene: TRBJ2-1
V gene: TRBV5-1
clone size: NA

CDR3 protein: CAISEGTGNEKLFF
CDR3 DNA: TGTGCCATCAGTGAGGGTACAGGGAATGAAAAACTGTTTTTT
D gene: NA
J gene: TRBJ1-4
V gene: TRBV10-3
clone size: NA

CDR3 protein: CASSSTSGTGELFF
CDR3 DNA: TGCGCCAGCAGCTCGACTAGCGGGACCGGGGAGCTGTTTTTT
D gene: TRBD2
J gene: TRBJ2-2
V gene: TRBV5-1
clone size: few

CDR3 protein: CASKIGGQGAGQPQHF
CDR3 DNA: TGTGCCAGTAAGATCGGGGGGCAGGGGGCCGGTCAGCCCCAGCATTTT
D gene: TRBD1
J gene: TRBJ1-5
V gene: TRBV19
clone size: NA